This T cell receptor (beta chain) was recorded in a study of post-analysis software for immune sequencing data. Study results and caveats: Among multiple sclerosis patients, normalized Chao1 diversity was significantly below that of controls. Patients showed TRBV5-6, TRBV5-1 and TRBV20-1 among a few TRBV segments more frequent than in controls. Clustering by F measure revealed strong co-clustering among samples prepared together in one batch.

A remark on this clonotype: Its specificity is unknown.

This CDR3 is 15 amino acids long. V lost 0 bases to trimming and J lost 8 bases, with 14 bases between them. Germline V gene data show CDR1 as SGDLS and CDR2 as YYNGEE. The library was made from cDNA and included unique molecular identifiers. Input populations of 1 to 10 million T cells gave rise to about 480,000 cDNA molecules. TCRdb reprocessed the PCR reads with MiXCR, giving one entry per CDR3 protein. The table lists some 690,000 distinct CDR3 sequences, 30% of them singletons. The receptor's source is a girl under 18 with multiple sclerosis. The sequencing input was blood. This chain connects TRBV9 to TRBJ1-4; D is ambiguous. CDR3 sequence (DNA): TGTGCCAGCAGCGTAGGAACCGGGGATTGGGAAAAACTGTTTTTT. It codes for CASSVGTGDWEKLFF. Combining the CDR3 with reference TRBV9 and TRBJ1-4 gives the whole variable domain DSGVTQTPKHLITATGQRVTLRCSPRSGDLSVYWYQQSLDQGLQFLIQYYNGEERAKGNILERFSAQQFPDLHSELNLSSLELGDSALYFCASSVGTGDWEKLFFGSGTQLSVL.